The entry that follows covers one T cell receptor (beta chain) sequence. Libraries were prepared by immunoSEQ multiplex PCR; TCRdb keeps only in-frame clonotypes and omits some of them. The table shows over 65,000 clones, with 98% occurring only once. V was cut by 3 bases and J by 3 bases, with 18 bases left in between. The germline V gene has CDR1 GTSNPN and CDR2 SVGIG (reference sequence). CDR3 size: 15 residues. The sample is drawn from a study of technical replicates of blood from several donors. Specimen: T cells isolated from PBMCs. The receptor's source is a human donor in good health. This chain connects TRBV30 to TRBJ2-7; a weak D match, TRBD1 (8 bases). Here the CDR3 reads CAWRRGGQANYEQYF. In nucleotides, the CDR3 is TGTGCCTGGAGGAGGGGGGGACAGGCGAACTACGAGCAGTACTTC. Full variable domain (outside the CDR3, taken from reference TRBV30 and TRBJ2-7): SQTIHQWPATLVQPVGSPLSLECTVEGTSNPNLYWYRQAAGRGLQLLFYSVGIGQISSEVPQNLSASRPQDRQFILSSKKLLLSDSGFYLCAWRRGGQANYEQYFGPGTRLTVT.